Presented here are 23 T cell receptor beta chains from one specimen sequenced in a study of T-cell memory formation after mild COVID-19. TCRdb redid the calling of the 5' RACE reads with MiXCR, one entry per CDR3 protein. The sample consists of over 500,000 distinct CDR3 sequences, around 16% of them appearing once. The source material was PBMCs or a T cell subset sorted from them (not recorded which). The receptors were sampled from an adult woman who had mild COVID-19 (a few samples of this study predate the infection). Cell type and time point are not known.

A few counts support this clonotype. The genes are TRBV6-1 and TRBJ2-7; D remains unclear. This CDR3 contains 14 residues. V was trimmed by 1 base and J by 5 bases, leaving 12 bases between them. CDR1 MNHNS and CDR2 SASEGT come from the germline V gene. CDR3 region: CASSEGWGRDEQYF. The CDR3 DNA sequence: TGTGCCAGCAGTGAAGGTTGGGGAAGGGACGAGCAGTACTTC.

Only a few counts were recorded for this clonotype. The genes are TRBV20-1 and TRBJ1-5, with D possibly TRBD1 on 6 matching bases. CDR3 length: 14 amino acids. V lost 5 bases to trimming and J lost 7 bases, with 18 bases between them. Germline V lookup: CDR1 DFQATT, CDR2 SNEGSKA (reference sequence). In nucleotides, the CDR3 is TGCAGTGCTGCCCATATGAGGGGGTTCCAGCCCCAGCATTTT. It codes for CSAAHMRGFQPQHF.

The chain links TRBV7-9 to TRBJ1-1; a possible D gene is TRBD1 (6 bases). Germline CDR1 SEHNR, CDR2 FQNEAQ (reference sequence). Trimming removed 3 bases at V and 5 bases at J, with 13 bases between. This CDR3 comprises 14 residues. The CDR3 protein is CASSFIGGGTEAFF. CDR3 sequence (DNA): TGTGCCAGCAGCTTTATTGGGGGCGGTACTGAAGCTTTCTTT.

V gene TRBV19 combines with J gene TRBJ2-6; 11 nucleotides agree with TRBD1. The CDR3 loop spans 19 amino acids. J gave up 5 bases and V 10 bases, and 19 bases lay outside the gene matches. In germline, CDR1 is LNHDA, CDR2 SQIVND (reference sequence). The CDR3 DNA reads as TGTGCCACCAGTAGAAAATTCACCGGGACAGGGGGTTGGGCCAACGTCCTGACTTTC. Translation gives CATSRKFTGTGGWANVLTF.

This clonotype is a singleton in its sample. V gene TRBV5-4 combines with J gene TRBJ1-2; D is perhaps TRBD1 (5 bases). The V gene's germline CDR1 is SGHNT and CDR2 YYREEE (reference sequence). Trimming cost V 0 bases and J 2 bases, with 11 bases left between them. The CDR3 covers 15 residues. CDR3 residues: CASSLGTFLNYGYTF. The CDR3 bases are TGTGCCAGCAGCTTGGGGACATTTTTAAACTATGGCTACACCTTC.

This clonotype has just a few counts. The V call is TRBV9, the J call TRBJ2-1; D is perhaps TRBD2 (5 bases). There are 17 residues in the CDR3. V was pared by 1 base and J by 6 bases, with 20 bases between. CDR1 is SGDLS, CDR2 YYNGEE, per germline. The CDR3 nucleotides are TGTGCCAGCAGCGTATCCCCGGACTCCCGCCGGGGCAATGAGCAGTTCTTC. This encodes CASSVSPDSRRGNEQFF.

Details on this clonotype: A much bigger clone sits one base away, suggesting this may be a read error. The chain combines TRBV5-4 with TRBJ2-5; D not resolved. V was pared by 2 bases and J by 0 bases, with 8 bases between. The CDR3 is 14 residues long. Germline CDR1 is SGHNT and CDR2 is YYREEE (reference sequence). The CDR3 sequence: CASSLTLYQETQYF. For the CDR3, the DNA is TGTGCCAGCAGCTTAACTCTGTACCAAGAGACCCAGTACTTC. The entire variable domain, with the rest obtained from reference TRBV5-4 and TRBJ2-5, is as follows: ETGVTQSPTHLIKTRGQQVTLRCSSQSGHNTVSWYQQALGQGPQFIFQYYREEENGRGNFPPRFSGLQFPNYSSELNVNALELDDSALYLCASSLTLYQETQYFGPGTRLLVL.

This rearrangement joins TRBV12-3 or TRBV12-4 to TRBJ1-2, with a tentative D call TRBD1 (5 bases). Trimming removed 5 bases from V and 4 bases from J, with 17 bases in between. The CDR3 length is 15 residues. DNA for the CDR3: TGTGCCAGCAGTCAGCCCTCCGGGACGGTCTATGGCTACACCTTC. It encodes CASSQPSGTVYGYTF.

There are a few counts of this clonotype. J is TRBJ1-1 and V is TRBV11-2; D may be TRBD1 (6 bases). The V gene's germline CDR1 is SGHAT and CDR2 FQNNGV. The CDR3 spans 13 residues. Deletions cut 8 bases from V and 1 base from J, with 11 bases between. This chain's CDR3 is CASGTQENTEAFF. The DNA for the CDR3 is TGTGCCAGCGGGACACAGGAGAACACTGAAGCTTTCTTT.

The genes are TRBV4-1 and TRBJ1-3; D is undetermined. V was cut by 4 bases and J by 4 bases, with 20 bases left in between. Germline V gene sequence: CDR1 MGHRA, CDR2 YSYEKL. The CDR3 sequence is 17 residues long. DNA for the CDR3: TGCGCCAGCAGCCGAGGACCGGGGAGAGTCTCGGGAAACACCATATATTTT. Protein sequence: CASSRGPGRVSGNTIYF.

This clonotype showed up just a few times. The chain links TRBV29-1 to TRBJ2-3; 10 nucleotides align to TRBD1. Germline V CDR1 and CDR2: SQVTM, ANQGSEA. The CDR3 has 14 residues. The trim removed 5 bases at V and 4 bases at J, leaving 6 bases unmatched. The CDR3 DNA reads as TGCAGCGTTCGCCGACAGGGGGCTGCAGATACGCAGTATTTT. Translating it yields CSVRRQGAADTQYF.

The V gene is TRBV19, the J gene TRBJ1-5, with D perhaps TRBD1 (5 bases). The CDR3 contains 14 residues. Germline V gives CDR1 LNHDA, CDR2 SQIVND (reference sequence). Between the trimmed V and J ends, which lost 5 bases and 5 bases, there was a span of 13 bases. The CDR3 region is CASSPDSSYQPQHF. The CDR3 coding sequence is TGTGCCAGTAGTCCCGACAGCTCATATCAGCCCCAGCATTTT.

This clonotype was detected only a few times. This rearrangement joins TRBV6-6 to TRBJ2-1, with 9 bases lining up with TRBD2. The CDR3 is made up of 13 amino acids. Germline V gene data show CDR1 as MNHNY and CDR2 as SVGAGI (reference sequence). V lost 7 bases and J lost 7; bases outside the gene matches: 5. The CDR3 is CASKGREGNEQFF. As DNA, the CDR3 is TGTGCCAGCAAAGGGCGGGAGGGTAATGAGCAGTTCTTC.

The V gene is TRBV29-1, the J gene TRBJ2-7; maybe TRBD2 (6 bases). The CDR3 has 14 amino acids. From germline, CDR1 is SQVTM and CDR2 ANQGSEA. V lost 0 bases to trimming and J lost 0 bases, with 9 bases between them. This CDR3 is CSVEDAGSSYEQYF. CDR3 DNA: TGCAGCGTTGAAGATGCGGGGAGCTCCTACGAGCAGTACTTC.

This clonotype was counted only a few times. The chain recombines TRBV7-9 with TRBJ1-2, with D tentatively TRBD1 (5 bases). The CDR3 covers 18 residues. The V end lost 5 bases, the J end lost 0 bases, and 22 bases lay between the germline ends. The germline V gene encodes CDR1 SEHNR and CDR2 FQNEAQ (reference sequence). The CDR3 sequence: CASSLLAAGARANYGYTF. CDR3 nucleotides: TGTGCCAGCAGCCTTTTAGCCGCCGGGGCCCGAGCTAACTATGGCTACACCTTC.

This clonotype occurred a few times. This chain joins TRBV24-1 and TRBJ2-5; 7 nucleotides align to TRBD1. CDR3 length: 15 residues. Per the germline V gene, CDR1 is KGHDR and CDR2 is SFDVKD. With 3 bases clipped from V and 2 bases from J, the junction kept 5 bases outside the gene matches. The chain's CDR3 is CATSDPDRHQETQYF. CDR3 nucleotide sequence: TGTGCCACCAGTGATCCGGACAGGCATCAAGAGACCCAGTACTTC.

This clonotype was observed many times. The rearrangement joins TRBV5-1 to TRBJ2-1; D gene uncertain. Germline CDR1 and CDR2: SGHRS and YFSETQ. Trimming removed 4 bases from V and 8 bases from J, with 16 bases in between. This CDR3 is 14 amino acids long. This CDR3 reads CASSPGRLQDEQFF. Written as DNA, the CDR3 is TGCGCCAGCAGCCCTGGACGGCTTCAGGATGAGCAGTTCTTC.

Only a few counts were recorded for this clonotype. This chain uses TRBV20-1 with TRBJ2-1; 11 positions match TRBD2. V lost 3 bases and J lost 0; bases outside the gene matches: 7. Germline loops: CDR1 DFQATT, CDR2 SNEGSKA (reference sequence). CDR3 length equals 17 residues. The DNA for the CDR3 is TGCAGTGCTAGCGGGACTAGCGGAGGTAGCTCCTACAATGAGCAGTTCTTC. The encoded protein is CSASGTSGGSSYNEQFF.

There are a few counts of this clonotype. V gene TRBV25-1 combines with J gene TRBJ1-2, with 12 bases matching TRBD1. CDR3 size: 15 residues. Germline CDR1 MGHDK, CDR2 SYGVNS. With V trimmed by 3 bases and J by 9 bases, 8 bases remained unmatched. This CDR3 is CASSDRDRGLMSYTF. CDR3 DNA sequence: TGTGCCAGCAGTGACCGGGACAGGGGGCTTATGAGCTACACCTTC.

This clonotype came up a few times. V usage is TRBV6-5 and J usage is TRBJ1-2, with D possibly TRBD1 on 5 matching bases. This CDR3 comprises 13 residues. V lost 4 bases to trimming and J lost 3 bases, with 9 bases between them. CDR1 and CDR2 from the germline V gene are MNHEY and SVGAGI. The CDR3 nucleotides are TGTGCCAGCAGTTCGGGACCCCACTATGGCTACACCTTC. Translating it yields CASSSGPHYGYTF.

The chain recombines TRBV10-3 with TRBJ2-2; D perhaps matches TRBD1 (5 bases). Trimming cost V 5 bases and J 0 bases, with 7 bases left between them. CDR3 size: 14 residues. The germline V gene encodes CDR1 ENHRY and CDR2 SYGVKD. The CDR3, as DNA: TGTGCCATCAGTCCACAGGCGAACACCGGGGAGCTGTTTTTT. It is translated as CAISPQANTGELFF.

The genes are TRBV24-1 and TRBJ2-2; 8 bases are shared with TRBD2. The V gene's germline CDR1 is KGHDR and CDR2 SFDVKD. This CDR3 has 18 residues. Losses at the gene ends were 5 bases for V and 4 bases for J; bases not matched to a gene: 14. CDR3 protein: CATSALDSGSRGTGELFF. In DNA, the CDR3 is TGTGCCACCAGTGCCCTGGACAGCGGGAGTCGAGGCACCGGGGAGCTGTTTTTT.

The CDR3, as DNA: TGCGCCAGCAGCCAAGATGCCCGACTAGCGGGAAGCACAGATACGCAGTATTTT. Residues: CASSQDARLAGSTDTQYF. This chain uses TRBV4-3 with TRBJ2-3, with 11 bases that match TRBD2. Germline-derived CDR1 and CDR2 are LGHNA and YSLEER. Trimming cost V 0 bases and J 0 bases; bases outside gene matches: 5. The CDR3 extends over 18 amino acids.